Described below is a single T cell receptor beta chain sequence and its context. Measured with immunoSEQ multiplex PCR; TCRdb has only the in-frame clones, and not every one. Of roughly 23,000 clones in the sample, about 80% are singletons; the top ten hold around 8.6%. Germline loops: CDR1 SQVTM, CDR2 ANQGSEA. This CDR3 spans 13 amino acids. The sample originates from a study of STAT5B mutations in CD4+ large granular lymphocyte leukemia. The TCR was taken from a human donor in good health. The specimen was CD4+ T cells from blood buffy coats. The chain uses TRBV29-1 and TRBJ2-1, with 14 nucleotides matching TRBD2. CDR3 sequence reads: CTAGTSGSNEQFF. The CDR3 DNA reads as TGCACCGCAGGGACTAGCGGGAGCAATGAGCAGTTCTTC.